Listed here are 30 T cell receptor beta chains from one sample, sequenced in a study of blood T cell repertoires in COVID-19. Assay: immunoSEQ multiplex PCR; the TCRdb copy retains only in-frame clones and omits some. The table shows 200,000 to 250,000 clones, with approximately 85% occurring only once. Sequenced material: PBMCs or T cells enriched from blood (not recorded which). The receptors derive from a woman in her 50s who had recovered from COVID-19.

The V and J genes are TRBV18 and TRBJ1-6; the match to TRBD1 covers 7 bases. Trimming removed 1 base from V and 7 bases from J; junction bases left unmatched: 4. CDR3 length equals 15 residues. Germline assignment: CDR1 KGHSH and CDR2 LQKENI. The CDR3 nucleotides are TGTGCCAGCTCACCACGACAGGGTCAAAATTCACCCCTCCACTTT. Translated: CASSPRQGQNSPLHF.

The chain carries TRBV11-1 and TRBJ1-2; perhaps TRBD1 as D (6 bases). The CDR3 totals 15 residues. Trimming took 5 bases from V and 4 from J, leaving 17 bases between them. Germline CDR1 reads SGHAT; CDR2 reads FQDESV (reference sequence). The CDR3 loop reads CASSPSGGQGYGYTF. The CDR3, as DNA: TGTGCCAGCAGCCCAAGCGGGGGGCAGGGCTATGGCTACACCTTC.

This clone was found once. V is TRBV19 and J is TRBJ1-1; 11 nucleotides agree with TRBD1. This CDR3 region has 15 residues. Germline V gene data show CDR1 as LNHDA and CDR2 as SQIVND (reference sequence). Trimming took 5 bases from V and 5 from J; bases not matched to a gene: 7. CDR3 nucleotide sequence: TGTGCCAGTAGTCCCCAGGGACAGGGGGAAACTGAAGCTTTCTTT. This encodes CASSPQGQGETEAFF.

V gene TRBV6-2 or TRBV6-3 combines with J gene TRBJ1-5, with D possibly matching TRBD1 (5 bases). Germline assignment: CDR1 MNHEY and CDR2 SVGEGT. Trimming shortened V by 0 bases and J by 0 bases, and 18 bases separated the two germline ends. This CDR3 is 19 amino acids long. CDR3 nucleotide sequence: TGTGCCAGCAGTTACTCGATGGGAGGGGTTTGGGATAGCAATCAGCCCCAGCATTTT. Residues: CASSYSMGGVWDSNQPQHF.

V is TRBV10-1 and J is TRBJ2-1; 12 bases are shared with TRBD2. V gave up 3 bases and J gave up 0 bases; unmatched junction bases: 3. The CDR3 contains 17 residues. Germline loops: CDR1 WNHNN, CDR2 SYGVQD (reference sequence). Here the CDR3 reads CASSEGLAGSSYNEQFF. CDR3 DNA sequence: TGCGCCAGCAGTGAAGGACTAGCGGGAAGCTCCTACAATGAGCAGTTCTTC.

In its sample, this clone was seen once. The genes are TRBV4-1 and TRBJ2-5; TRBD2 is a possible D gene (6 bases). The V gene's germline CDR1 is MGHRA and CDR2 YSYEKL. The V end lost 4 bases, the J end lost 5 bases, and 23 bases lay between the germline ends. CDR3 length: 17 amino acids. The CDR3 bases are TGCGCCAGCAGCCTCCTCCCGAGGAGGGAGGAGTGGGAGACCCAGTACTTC. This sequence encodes CASSLLPRREEWETQYF.

The CDR3 loop reads CASSYNGIEYYEQYF. Written as DNA, the CDR3 is TGTGCCAGCAGTTACAACGGGATTGAATACTACGAGCAGTACTTC. J is TRBJ2-7 and V is TRBV6-5; D may be TRBD2 (5 bases). Between the trimmed V and J ends, which lost 2 bases and 3 bases, there was a span of 14 bases. This CDR3 is built from 15 residues. The germline gives CDR1 MNHEY, CDR2 SVGAGI.

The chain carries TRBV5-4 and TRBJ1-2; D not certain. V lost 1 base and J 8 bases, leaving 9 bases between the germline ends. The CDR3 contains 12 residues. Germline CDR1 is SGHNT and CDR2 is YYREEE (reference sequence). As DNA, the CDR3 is TGTGCCAGCAGCTTGCCCCCCTCCGGCTACACCTTC. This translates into CASSLPPSGYTF.

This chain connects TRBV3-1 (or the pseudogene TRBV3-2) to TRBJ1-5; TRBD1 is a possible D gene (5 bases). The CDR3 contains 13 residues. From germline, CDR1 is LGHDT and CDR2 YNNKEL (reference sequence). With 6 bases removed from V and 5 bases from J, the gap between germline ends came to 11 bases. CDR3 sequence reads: CASSPQGDQPQHF. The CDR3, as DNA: TGTGCCAGCAGTCCTCAGGGCGATCAGCCCCAGCATTTT.

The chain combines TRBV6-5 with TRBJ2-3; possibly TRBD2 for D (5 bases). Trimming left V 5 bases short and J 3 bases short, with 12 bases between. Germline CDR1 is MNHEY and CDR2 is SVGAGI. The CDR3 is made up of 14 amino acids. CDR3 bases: TGTGCCAGCAGTCCACTTACTAGTACAGATACGCAGTATTTT. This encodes CASSPLTSTDTQYF.

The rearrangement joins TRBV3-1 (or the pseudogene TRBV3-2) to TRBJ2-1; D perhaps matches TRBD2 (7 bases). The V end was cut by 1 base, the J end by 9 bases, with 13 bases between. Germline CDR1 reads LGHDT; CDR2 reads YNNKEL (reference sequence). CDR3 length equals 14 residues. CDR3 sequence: CASSQGWGGVEQFF. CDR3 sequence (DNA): TGTGCCAGCAGCCAAGGTTGGGGGGGCGTTGAGCAGTTCTTC.

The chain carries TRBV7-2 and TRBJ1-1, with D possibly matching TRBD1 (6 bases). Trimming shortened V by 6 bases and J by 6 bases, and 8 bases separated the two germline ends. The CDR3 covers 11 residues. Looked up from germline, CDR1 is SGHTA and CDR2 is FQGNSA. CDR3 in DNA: TGTGCCAGCAGGGGGGGGCCTGAAGCTTTCTTT. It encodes CASRGGPEAFF.

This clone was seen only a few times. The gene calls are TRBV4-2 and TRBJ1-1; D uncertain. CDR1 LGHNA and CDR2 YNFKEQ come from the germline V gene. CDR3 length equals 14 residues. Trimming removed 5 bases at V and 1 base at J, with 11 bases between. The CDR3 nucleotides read TGTGCCAGCAGCTTGGTGCAGTCGAACACTGAAGCTTTCTTT. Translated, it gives CASSLVQSNTEAFF.

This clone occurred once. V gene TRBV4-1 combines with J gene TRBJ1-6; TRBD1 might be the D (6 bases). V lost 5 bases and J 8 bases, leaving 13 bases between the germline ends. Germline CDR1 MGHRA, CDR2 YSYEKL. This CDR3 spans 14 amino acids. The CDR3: CASSLQGWDSPLHF. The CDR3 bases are TGCGCCAGCAGCTTACAGGGATGGGATTCACCCCTCCACTTT.

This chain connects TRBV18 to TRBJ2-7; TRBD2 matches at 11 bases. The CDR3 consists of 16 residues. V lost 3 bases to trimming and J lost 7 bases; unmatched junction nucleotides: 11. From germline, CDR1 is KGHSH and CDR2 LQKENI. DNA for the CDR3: TGTGCCAGCTCACCCCCCCTAGCGGGGGGCTTTTTGGAGCAGTACTTC. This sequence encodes CASSPPLAGGFLEQYF. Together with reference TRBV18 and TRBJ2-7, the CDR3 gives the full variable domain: NAGVMQNPRHLVRRRGQEARLRCSPMKGHSHVYWYRQLPEEGLKFMVYLQKENIIDESGMPKERFSAEFPKEGPSILRIQQVVRGDSAAYFCASSPPLAGGFLEQYFGPGTRLTVT.

This chain's CDR3 is CASSLGLQGVTHAGSEGYTF. The CDR3 DNA reads as TGTGCCAGCTCACTCGGCTTACAGGGGGTAACCCACGCTGGATCGGAAGGCTACACCTTC. The chain recombines TRBV18 with TRBJ1-2; 8 nucleotides agree with TRBD1. The CDR3 length is 20 residues. The trim removed 4 bases at V and 8 bases at J, leaving 27 bases unmatched. The germline CDR1 and CDR2 sequences are KGHSH and LQKENI.

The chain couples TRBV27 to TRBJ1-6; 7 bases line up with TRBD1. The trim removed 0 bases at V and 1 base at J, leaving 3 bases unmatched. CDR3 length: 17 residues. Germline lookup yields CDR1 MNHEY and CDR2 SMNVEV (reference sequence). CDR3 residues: CASSLSQGVSYNSPLHF. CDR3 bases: TGTGCCAGCAGTTTATCTCAGGGGGTTTCCTATAATTCACCCCTCCACTTT.

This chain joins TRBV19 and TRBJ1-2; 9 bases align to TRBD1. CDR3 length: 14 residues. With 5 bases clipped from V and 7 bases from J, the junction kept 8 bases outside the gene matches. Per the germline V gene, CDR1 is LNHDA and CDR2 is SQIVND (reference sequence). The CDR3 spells CASSRDRGNGGYTF. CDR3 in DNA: TGTGCCAGTAGTCGAGACAGGGGGAACGGTGGCTACACCTTC.

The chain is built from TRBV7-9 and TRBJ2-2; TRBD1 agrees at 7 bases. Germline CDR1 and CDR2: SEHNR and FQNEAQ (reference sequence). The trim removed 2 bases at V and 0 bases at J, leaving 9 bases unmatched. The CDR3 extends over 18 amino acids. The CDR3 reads CASSLKPRDSANTGELFF. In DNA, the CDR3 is TGTGCCAGCAGCTTAAAACCCAGGGACAGCGCGAACACCGGGGAGCTGTTTTTT.

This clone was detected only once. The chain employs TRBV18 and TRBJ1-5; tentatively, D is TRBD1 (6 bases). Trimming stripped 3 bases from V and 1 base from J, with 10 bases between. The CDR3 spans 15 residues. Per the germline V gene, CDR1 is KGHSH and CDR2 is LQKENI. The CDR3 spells CASSPNQGSNQPQHF. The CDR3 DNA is TGTGCCAGCTCACCTAACCAGGGGAGCAATCAGCCCCAGCATTTT.

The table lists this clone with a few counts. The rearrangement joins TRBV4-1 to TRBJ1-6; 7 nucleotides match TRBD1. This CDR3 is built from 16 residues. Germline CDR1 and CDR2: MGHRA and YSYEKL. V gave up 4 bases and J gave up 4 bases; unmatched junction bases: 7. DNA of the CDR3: TGCGCCAGCAGCCGGGTCATGGGACAGTATAATTCACCCCTCCACTTT. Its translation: CASSRVMGQYNSPLHF.

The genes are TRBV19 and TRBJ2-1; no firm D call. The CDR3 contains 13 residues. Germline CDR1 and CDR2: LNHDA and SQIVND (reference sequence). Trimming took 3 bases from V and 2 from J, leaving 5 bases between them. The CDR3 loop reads CASSINTYNEQFF. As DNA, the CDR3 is TGTGCCAGTAGTATTAATACCTACAATGAGCAGTTCTTC.

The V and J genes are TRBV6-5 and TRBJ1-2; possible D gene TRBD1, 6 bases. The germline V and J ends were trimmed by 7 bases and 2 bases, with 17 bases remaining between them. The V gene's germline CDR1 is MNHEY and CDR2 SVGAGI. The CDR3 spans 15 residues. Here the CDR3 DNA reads TGTGCCAGCAATCCAGGGGCGTTGGTGAACTATGGCTACACCTTC. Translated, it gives CASNPGALVNYGYTF.

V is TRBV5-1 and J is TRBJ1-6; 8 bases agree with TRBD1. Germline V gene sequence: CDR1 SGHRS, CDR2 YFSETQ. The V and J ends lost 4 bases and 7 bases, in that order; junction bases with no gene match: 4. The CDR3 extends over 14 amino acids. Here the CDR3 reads CASSPQGGNSPLHF. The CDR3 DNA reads TGCGCCAGCAGCCCACAGGGGGGCAATTCACCCCTCCACTTT.

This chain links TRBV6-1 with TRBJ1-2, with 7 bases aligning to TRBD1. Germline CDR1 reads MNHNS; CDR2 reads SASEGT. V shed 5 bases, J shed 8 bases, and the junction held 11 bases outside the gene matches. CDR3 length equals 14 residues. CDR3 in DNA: TGTGCCAGCAGTCCGGGACAGTCTTACGGGGGCTACACCTTC. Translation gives CASSPGQSYGGYTF.

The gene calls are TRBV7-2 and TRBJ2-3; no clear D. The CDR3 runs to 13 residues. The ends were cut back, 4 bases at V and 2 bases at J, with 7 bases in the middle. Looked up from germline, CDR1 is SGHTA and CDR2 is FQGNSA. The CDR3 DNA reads TGTGCCAGCAGCTCCCTACTCACAGATACGCAGTATTTT. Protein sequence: CASSSLLTDTQYF.

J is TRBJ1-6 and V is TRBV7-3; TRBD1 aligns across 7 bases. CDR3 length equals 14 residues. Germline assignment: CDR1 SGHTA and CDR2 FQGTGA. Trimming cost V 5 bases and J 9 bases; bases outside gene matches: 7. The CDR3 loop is CASSPGQVGSPLHF. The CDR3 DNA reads TGTGCCAGCAGCCCCGGACAGGTCGGTTCACCCCTCCACTTT.

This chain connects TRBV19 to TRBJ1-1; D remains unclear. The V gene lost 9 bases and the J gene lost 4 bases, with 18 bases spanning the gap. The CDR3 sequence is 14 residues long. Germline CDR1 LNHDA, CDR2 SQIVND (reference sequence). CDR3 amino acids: CASANPRGGTEAFF. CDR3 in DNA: TGTGCCAGCGCAAACCCTCGAGGCGGCACTGAAGCTTTCTTT.

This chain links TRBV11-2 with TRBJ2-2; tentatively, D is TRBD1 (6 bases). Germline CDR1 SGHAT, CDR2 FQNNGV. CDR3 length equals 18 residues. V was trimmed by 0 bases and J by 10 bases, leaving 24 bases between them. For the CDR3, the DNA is TGTGCCAGCAGCTTAGATATGTTAGCAGGGGCCCTAAAGGAGGAGCTGTTTTTT. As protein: CASSLDMLAGALKEELFF.

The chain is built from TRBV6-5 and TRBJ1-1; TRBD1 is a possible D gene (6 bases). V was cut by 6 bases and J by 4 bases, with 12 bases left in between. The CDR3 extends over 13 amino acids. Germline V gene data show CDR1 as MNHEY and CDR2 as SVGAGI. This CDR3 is CASSAGGGTEAFF. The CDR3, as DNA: TGTGCCAGCAGCGCGGGAGGGGGCACTGAAGCTTTCTTT.